This T cell receptor beta chain originates from a study of OX40 agonist ivuxolimab in advanced cancers. Background on the study: Six ivuxolimab dose levels, 0.01 to 10 mg/kg, were given intravenously every 2 weeks.

Profiling relied on immunoSEQ multiplex PCR, and the TCRdb table lists in-frame clones only, not all of them. The sample contains about 36,000 clones, about 81% of which appear only once. The investigators sampled blood at baseline, at cycle 4 day 1, and at cycle 7 day 1. The CDR3 has 13 residues. Germline CDR1 LGHNA, CDR2 YNFKEQ. V lost 0 bases to trimming and J lost 5 bases, with 8 bases between them. The sequence was obtained from an adult with an advanced solid tumor such as melanoma, head and neck, liver or kidney cancer. This sample comprised CD4+ or CD8+ T cells sorted from blood, obtained in a trial of the OX40 agonist ivuxolimab. The rearrangement uses TRBV4-2 and TRBJ2-7; D is undetermined. This CDR3 is CASSQDYWDEQYF. The DNA of the CDR3 is TGTGCCAGCAGCCAAGATTATTGGGACGAGCAGTACTTC.